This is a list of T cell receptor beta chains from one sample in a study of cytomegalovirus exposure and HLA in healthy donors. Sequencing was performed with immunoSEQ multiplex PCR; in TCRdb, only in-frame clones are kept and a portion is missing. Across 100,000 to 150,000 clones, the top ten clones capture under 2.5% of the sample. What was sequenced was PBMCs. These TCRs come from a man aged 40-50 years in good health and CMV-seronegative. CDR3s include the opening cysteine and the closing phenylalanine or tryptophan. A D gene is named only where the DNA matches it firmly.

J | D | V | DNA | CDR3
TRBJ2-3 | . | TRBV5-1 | TGCGCCAGCAGCTCTCCCACAGATACGCAGTATTTT | CASSSPTDTQYF
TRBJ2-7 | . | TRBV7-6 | TGTGCCAGCAGCTTAAATTGGGGGGGGGACAGGAGCTCCTACGAGCAGTACTTC | CASSLNWGGDRSSYEQYF
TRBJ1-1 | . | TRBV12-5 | TGTGCTAGTGGTTTGTCAAGGACAGCGGAAGCTTTCTTT | CASGLSRTAEAFF
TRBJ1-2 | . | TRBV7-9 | TGTGCCAGCAGCCCTCAACAGGGCGGCTATGGCTACACCTTC | CASSPQQGGYGYTF
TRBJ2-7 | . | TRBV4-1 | TGCGCCAGCAGCCAAGAAGGCGGGACCTACGAGCAGTACTTC | CASSQEGGTYEQYF
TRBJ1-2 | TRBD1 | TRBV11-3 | TGTGCCAGCAGCTCCCGGACAGGGGGCCACTATGGCTACACCTTC | CASSSRTGGHYGYTF
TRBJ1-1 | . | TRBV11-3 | TGTGCCAGCAGCCCCGCAGGGGTCATGAACACTGAAGCTTTCTTT | CASSPAGVMNTEAFF
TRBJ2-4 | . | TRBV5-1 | TGCGCCAGCAGCTTGGGAGTTTCGGGAGTCAAAAACATTCAGTACTTC | CASSLGVSGVKNIQYF
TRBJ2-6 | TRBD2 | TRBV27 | TGTGCCACCGGGAGGGGCCCCGGTCCCTCAGCCGGGGCCAACGTCCTGACTTTC | CATGRGPGPSAGANVLTF
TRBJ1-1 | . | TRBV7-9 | TGTGCCAGCAGCGCTAGGGGGGGGGATTACGCTGAAGCTTTCTTT | CASSARGGDYAEAFF
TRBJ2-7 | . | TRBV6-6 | TGTGCCAGCAGTCCAGGGTCTGTCCACGAGCAGTACTTC | CASSPGSVHEQYF
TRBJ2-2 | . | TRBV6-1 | TGTGCCAGCACCCCAAGCGGTCGGGGCACCGGGGAGCTGTTTTTT | CASTPSGRGTGELFF
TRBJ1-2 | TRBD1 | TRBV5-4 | TGTGCCAGCAGTTCAGGGACAGGGTCCTCTAACTATGGCTACACCTTC | CASSSGTGSSNYGYTF
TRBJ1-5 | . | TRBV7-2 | TGTGCCAGCAGCTCAGGGTATAGCAATCAGCCCCAGCATTTT | CASSSGYSNQPQHF
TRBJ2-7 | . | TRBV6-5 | TGTGCCAGCAGTCTCCAGACAGGTCCCTACGAGCAGTACTTC | CASSLQTGPYEQYF
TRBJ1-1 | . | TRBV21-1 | TGTGCCAGCAGCTCCCGCTTGGGGGGGAACACTGAAGCTTTCTTT | CASSSRLGGNTEAFF
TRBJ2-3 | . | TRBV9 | TGTGCCAGCAGCGTAGCTGGGCGGACTTCACGCACAGATACGCAGTATTTT | CASSVAGRTSRTDTQYF
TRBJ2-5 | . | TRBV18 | TGTGCCAGCTCCTCTCAAGAGACCCAGTACTTC | CASSSQETQYF
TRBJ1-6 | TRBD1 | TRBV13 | TGTGCCAGCAGCTTAGTGACGGGACAGGGTGGCAATTCACCCCTCCACTTT | CASSLVTGQGGNSPLHF
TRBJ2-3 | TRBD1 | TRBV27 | TGTGCCAGCAGTTACGGGGACAGACCAAGCACAGATACGCAGTATTTT | CASSYGDRPSTDTQYF
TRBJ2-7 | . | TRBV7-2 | TGTGCCAGCAGCTTAGTACAGGGTGGGTACGAGCAGTACTTC | CASSLVQGGYEQYF
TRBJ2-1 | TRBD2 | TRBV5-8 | TGTGCCAGCAGCCCCCGGACTAGCGGTTACTACAATGAGCAGTTCTTC | CASSPRTSGYYNEQFF
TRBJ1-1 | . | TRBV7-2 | TGTGCCAGCAGCCATCCACTCGCTGAAGCTTTCTTT | CASSHPLAEAFF
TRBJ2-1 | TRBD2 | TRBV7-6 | TGTGCCAGCAGCTCCCGGACCCTCCTAGCGGGTAGGGAGCAGTTCTTC | CASSSRTLLAGREQFF
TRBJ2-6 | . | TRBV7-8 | TGTGCCAGCTCTTCTGGGGCCAACGTCCTGACTTTC | CASSSGANVLTF
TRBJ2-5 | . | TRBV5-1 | TGCGCCAGCAGTAGGGGCAGCGAGACCCAGTACTTC | CASSRGSETQYF
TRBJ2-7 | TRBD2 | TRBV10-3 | TGTGCCATCAGTGTACTAGCGGGAGTTCCCGAGCAGTACTTC | CAISVLAGVPEQYF
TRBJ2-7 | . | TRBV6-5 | TGTGCCACCACGACAGGTCCCCCTAACGAGCAGTACTTC | CATTTGPPNEQYF
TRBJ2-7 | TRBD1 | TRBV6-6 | TGTGCCAGCAGTGGACAGGGGGAGTTGAACGAGCAGTACTTC | CASSGQGELNEQYF
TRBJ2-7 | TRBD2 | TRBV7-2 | TGTGCCAGCAGCTTAAGGCCGGGAGGGTACGAGCAGTACTTC | CASSLRPGGYEQYF
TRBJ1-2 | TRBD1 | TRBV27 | TGTGCCAGCAGTTTTGACAGTGGGTTGGGGACAGGGGGTAGCTACACCTTC | CASSFDSGLGTGGSYTF
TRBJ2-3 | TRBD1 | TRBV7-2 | TGTGCCAGCAGCTTAGCTGAAGCAGGGGGCCCCACAGATACGCAGTATTTT | CASSLAEAGGPTDTQYF
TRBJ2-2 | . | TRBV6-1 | TGTGCCAGCAGTGAAGATCAGGAGGGCGGGGAGCTGTTTTTT | CASSEDQEGGELFF
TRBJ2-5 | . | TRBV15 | TGTGCCACCAGCAGAACTAAACTAGCCCAAGAGACCCAGTACTTC | CATSRTKLAQETQYF
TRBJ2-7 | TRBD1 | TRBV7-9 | TGTGCCAGCAGCTTCCCTGGGACAGGTGATTCCTACGAGCAGTACTTC | CASSFPGTGDSYEQYF
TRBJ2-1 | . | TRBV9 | TGTGCCAGCAGCGTAGTTCGCGGCCCCTCCTACAATGAGCAGTTCTTC | CASSVVRGPSYNEQFF
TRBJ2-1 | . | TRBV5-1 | TGCGCCAGCAGCTTGGCAGGTTGGACCTACAATGAGCAGTTCTTC | CASSLAGWTYNEQFF
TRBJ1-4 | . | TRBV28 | TGTGCCGGAAGGAGGGGCGGTAAAAATGAAAAACTGTTTTTT | CAGRRGGKNEKLFF
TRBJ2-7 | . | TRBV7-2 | TGTGCCAGCAGCTTTACGGGGTTACATTACGAGCAGTACTTC | CASSFTGLHYEQYF
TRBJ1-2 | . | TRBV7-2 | TGTGCCAGCAGCTTAGGCGACAGGTCTGGCTACACCTTC | CASSLGDRSGYTF
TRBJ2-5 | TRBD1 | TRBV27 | TGTGCCAGCAGTCCCACAGGGGTGCGGGAGACCCAGTACTTC | CASSPTGVRETQYF
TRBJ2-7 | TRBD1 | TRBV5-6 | TGTGCCAGCAGCTTGGAAACGGCAGGGGGCTACGAGCAGTACTTC | CASSLETAGGYEQYF
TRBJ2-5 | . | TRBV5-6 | TGTGCCAGCAGCTGGAGGGTCGGCGATGGTGAGACCCAGTACTTC | CASSWRVGDGETQYF
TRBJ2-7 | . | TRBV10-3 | TGTGCCATCACCCGGGACATGAGTCCCTACGAGCAGTACTTC | CAITRDMSPYEQYF
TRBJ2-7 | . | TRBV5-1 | TGCGCCAGCAGCTTGAGGACAGATAGTTCCTACGAGCAGTACTTC | CASSLRTDSSYEQYF
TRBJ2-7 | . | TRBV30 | TGTGCCTGGAGTTCGAAACTCTACGAGCAGTACTTC | CAWSSKLYEQYF
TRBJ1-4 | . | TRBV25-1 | TGTGCCAGCAGTGAGACCGGCGGTAATGAAAAACTGTTTTTT | CASSETGGNEKLFF
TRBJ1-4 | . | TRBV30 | TGTGCCTGGGCAGGGCGAGCAACTAATGAAAAACTGTTTTTT | CAWAGRATNEKLFF
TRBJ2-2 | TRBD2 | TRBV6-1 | TGTGCCAGCAGTGATCGTGGTAGCGGGGGCACCGGGGAGCTGTTTTTT | CASSDRGSGGTGELFF
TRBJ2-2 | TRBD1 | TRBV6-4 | TGTGCCAGCAGTGAAAAAGTACAGGGGTTCACCGGGGAGCTGTTTTTT | CASSEKVQGFTGELFF
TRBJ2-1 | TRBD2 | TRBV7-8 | TGTGCCAGCAGCCCTCGGACTAGCGTATACAATGAGCAGTTCTTC | CASSPRTSVYNEQFF
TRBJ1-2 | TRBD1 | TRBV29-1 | TGCAGCGTACGGACAGGGGGCGTCTCCAACTATGGCTACACCTTC | CSVRTGGVSNYGYTF
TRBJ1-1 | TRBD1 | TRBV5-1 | TGCGCCAGCAGCTTGGACAGGGGGAACACTGAAGCTTTCTTT | CASSLDRGNTEAFF
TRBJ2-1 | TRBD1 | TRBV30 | TGTGCCTGTACCGACAGGGCGGATGAGCAGTTCTTC | CACTDRADEQFF
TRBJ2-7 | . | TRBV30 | TGTGCCGGAAAAGACCGGGGGAGCTTAGTTGAGCAGTACTTC | CAGKDRGSLVEQYF
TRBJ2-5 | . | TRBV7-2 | TGTGCCAGCAGCTGGAATCTAGCTTCAGAGACCCAGTACTTC | CASSWNLASETQYF
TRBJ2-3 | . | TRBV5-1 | TGCGCCAGCAGCTTGGCAAGGCTAGCAGGAGGGTTTGGCACAGATACGCAGTATTTT | CASSLARLAGGFGTDTQYF
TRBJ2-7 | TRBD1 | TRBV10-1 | TGCGCCAGCAGTGGACCGGACAGGGTATCCCCCTACGAGCAGTACTTC | CASSGPDRVSPYEQYF
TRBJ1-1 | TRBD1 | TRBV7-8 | TGTGCCAGCAGCAGGGGACAGATAATGAACACTGAAGCTTTCTTT | CASSRGQIMNTEAFF
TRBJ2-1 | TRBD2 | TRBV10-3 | TGTGCCATCAGTGAGATGGCGGCTAGCGGGACGAATGAGCAGTTCTTC | CAISEMAASGTNEQFF